This is a list of T cell receptor beta chains from one sample in a study of post-analysis software for immune sequencing data. TCRdb reprocessed the PCR reads via MiXCR and lists one record per CDR3 protein. The data show about 260,000 distinct CDR3 sequences, 36% seen once. The sample taken for sequencing was blood. The receptors were sampled from a girl aged 5 to 17 with multiple sclerosis. Both conserved end residues are part of each CDR3. The order of the fields is clone size, V gene, CDR3 length, J gene, CDR3 protein. Rows give clone size only sometimes, using once, few, many, or a class for an expanded clone.

size: many
V: TRBV7-9
length: 15
J: TRBJ2-3
CDR3: CASSLRAVTTDTQYF

size: once
V: TRBV7-2
length: 15
J: TRBJ1-2
CDR3: CASSSDRERHYGYTF

size: many
V: TRBV29-1
length: 14
J: TRBJ2-3
CDR3: CSAHDPHSTDTQYF

size: many
V: TRBV20-1
length: 15
J: TRBJ2-1
CDR3: CSARPGNGEYNEQFF

size: NA
V: TRBV4-1
length: 15
J: TRBJ2-5
CDR3: CASSKDQRGKETQYF

size: NA
V: TRBV15
length: 14
J: TRBJ2-4
CDR3: CATSRDGRGPLGYF

size: NA
V: TRBV6-2/TRBV6-3
length: 12
J: TRBJ1-2
CDR3: CASSFDGYGHTF

size: NA
V: TRBV5-1
length: 16
J: TRBJ1-2
CDR3: CASSLEGMEVGYGYTF

size: NA
V: TRBV10-3
length: 12
J: NA
CDR3: CAISGEASEQYF

size: NA
V: TRBV9
length: 15
J: TRBJ2-7
CDR3: CASSVEEGGPYEQYF

size: NA
V: TRBV3-1
length: 15
J: TRBJ2-5
CDR3: CASSSVAGSQETQYF

size: NA
V: TRBV29-1
length: 12
J: TRBJ1-1
CDR3: CSVEGTTPEAFF

size: many
V: TRBV20-1
length: 16
J: TRBJ2-1
CDR3: CSARVASGSSYNEQFF

size: NA
V: TRBV6-1
length: 15
J: TRBJ2-5
CDR3: CASSAGDRGQETQYF

size: few
V: TRBV6-5
length: 14
J: TRBJ1-3
CDR3: CASSYSPSGNTIYF

size: many
V: TRBV5-1
length: 14
J: TRBJ1-1
CDR3: CASSSTTLNTEAFF

size: many
V: TRBV24-1
length: 15
J: TRBJ2-1
CDR3: CATSDITGGVNEQFF

size: NA
V: TRBV11-2
length: 16
J: TRBJ1-4
CDR3: CASSPGNRGLNEKLFF

size: NA
V: TRBV7-9
length: 12
J: TRBJ2-7
CDR3: CASSPGQNEQYF

size: NA
V: TRBV20-1
length: 13
J: TRBJ1-1
CDR3: CSGGQGYGTEAFF

size: NA
V: TRBV7-2
length: 17
J: NA
CDR3: CASSLSGLAGKIYEQYF

size: few
V: TRBV7-2
length: 15
J: TRBJ2-3
CDR3: CARSPQRGEGDTQYF

size: many
V: TRBV7-2
length: 13
J: TRBJ2-7
CDR3: CASSYTPNYEQYF

size: NA
V: TRBV5-1
length: 15
J: TRBJ2-6
CDR3: CASSFGQGRANVLTF

size: many
V: TRBV25-1
length: 18
J: TRBJ2-5
CDR3: CASSEWALGGIPEETQYF

size: many
V: TRBV7-8
length: 16
J: TRBJ2-5
CDR3: CASSREGLAGRETQYF

size: few
V: TRBV12-3/TRBV12-4
length: 16
J: NA
CDR3: CASSPSGVSSYNEQYF

size: many
V: TRBV15
length: 15
J: TRBJ2-1
CDR3: CATSRQGTDYNEQFF

size: NA
V: TRBV12-3/TRBV12-4
length: 18
J: TRBJ2-1
CDR3: CASSFETSARPSYNEQFF

size: NA
V: TRBV7-2
length: 15
J: TRBJ2-4
CDR3: CANSPGGPSGNIQYF

size: NA
V: TRBV7-2
length: 15
J: TRBJ2-5
CDR3: CASSSQTGNQETQYF

size: NA
V: TRBV20-1
length: 15
J: TRBJ2-1
CDR3: CSATVGGSSYNEQVF

size: NA
V: TRBV5-5
length: 13
J: TRBJ1-2
CDR3: CAGSSDRAYGYTF

size: NA
V: TRBV4-2
length: 15
J: TRBJ2-7
CDR3: CASSQVAASNYEQYF

size: NA
V: TRBV2
length: 14
J: NA
CDR3: CASSEARGGVTQYF

size: NA
V: TRBV6-1
length: 14
J: TRBJ2-1
CDR3: CASSVPPLSPEQFF

size: few
V: TRBV15
length: 15
J: TRBJ1-4
CDR3: CATSRVSVGFEKLFF

size: NA
V: TRBV28
length: 15
J: TRBJ2-5
CDR3: CASSGDRKSQESQYF

size: many
V: TRBV2
length: 17
J: TRBJ1-2
CDR3: CATAAGTPNLGNYGYTF

size: NA
V: TRBV5-6
length: 14
J: TRBJ2-7
CDR3: CASSPASGHYEQYF

size: few
V: TRBV29-1
length: 13
J: TRBJ1-1
CDR3: CSVEELGGTEAFF

size: few
V: TRBV5-5
length: 16
J: TRBJ1-6
CDR3: CASGGQGDSYNSPLHF

size: NA
V: TRBV5-1
length: 14
J: TRBJ1-3
CDR3: CASSLSAGGDTIYF

size: NA
V: TRBV7-8
length: 17
J: NA
CDR3: CASSLALSSAGSYEQYF

size: many
V: TRBV20-1
length: 15
J: TRBJ2-1
CDR3: CSARSGVAPLDEQFF

size: once
V: TRBV12-3/TRBV12-4
length: 14
J: TRBJ1-4
CDR3: CAGSSGQGREKLFF

size: NA
V: TRBV12-3/TRBV12-4
length: 12
J: TRBJ1-5
CDR3: CASSPQDQPQHF

size: many
V: TRBV5-1
length: 11
J: TRBJ2-1
CDR3: CASSFDNEQFF

size: many
V: TRBV30
length: 15
J: TRBJ2-3
CDR3: CAWSKQRGATDTQYF

size: NA
V: TRBV15
length: 14
J: TRBJ2-3
CDR3: CATSQGQGTDTQYF

size: once
V: TRBV20-1
length: 15
J: TRBJ2-7
CDR3: CSARDPQTRPYEQYF